The count of the clone carrying this T cell receptor beta chain is one. Its antigen is not identified. Clones were read by immunoSEQ multiplex PCR, and TCRdb kept only the in-frame ones, dropping some. The sample comprises roughly 81,000 clones, around 85% of which are singletons, and approximately 8% rests with the top ten. The record originates from a study of T cell responses to AZD1222 COVID-19 vaccine. V was cut by 6 bases and J by 1 base, with 8 bases left in between. The CDR3 runs to 13 residues. The study, taken as a whole, reports: Repertoire sampling was restricted to post-peak T cell response timepoints. Regions left unmutated in variants are reportedly the target of nearly half of spike-specific TCRs.

This clonotype was obtained from an adult in good health. The sequenced sample was peripheral blood, obtained on day 0 of AZD1222 vaccination. V gene TRBV12-3 or TRBV12-4 combines with J gene TRBJ2-3; D possibly corresponds to TRBD1 (6 bases). CDR3: CASSQGRTDTQYF. Here the CDR3 DNA reads TGTGCCAGCAGCCAGGGGCGCACAGATACGCAGTATTTT.